This T cell receptor (beta chain) was identified during a study of blood T cell repertoires in COVID-19 (dated by TCRdb to about 2020). Background for the entire study: Samples from collaborators originated in the United States, Italy and Spain and spanned both the acute and convalescent phases of COVID-19. Samples were obtained from the ongoing ImmuneRACE study (first 160 participants) and from 1,254 subjects provided by 6 global collaborators. The material from the prospective study consisted of cDNA or gDNA derived from T cells, B-cell-depleted T cells, or PBMCs. Where HLA class I and class II types were available, the types were taken from metadata supplied by the sample provider, not from assay-based typing. Nearly every sample came with metadata listing a de-identified subject ID, COVID-19 status, age in years and sex. The dataset comprised deeply sampled blood TCRbeta repertoires from subjects exposed to, actively infected with, or recovered from COVID-19. The repertoires were released in a freely available public database intended as a resource for research on the immune response to SARS-CoV-2.

This clone was observed a few times. Its recognized antigen is unknown. Base qualities were left out, and no much larger clone turns up one base away. For CDR1 and CDR2, the germline V gene lists KGHDR and SFDVKD. CDR3 length: 17 amino acids, cysteine to phenylalanine. The read is trimmed to its CDR3 DNA, 51 bases read in frame from base 1. V is pared back by 1 base and J by 3 bases, with 14 bases lying between the germline termini. The research as a whole found: Clinical and demographic metadata were provided uncurated, with the amount varying by source and participant.

Collaborating institutions collected whole blood in K2EDTA tubes following their own protocols. Collaborator samples were shipped for TCRbeta analysis as frozen whole blood, isolated PBMCs, or DNA extracted from either sample type. TCRbeta CDR3 regions were amplified from genomic DNA using the immunoSEQ Assay, a bias-controlled multiplex PCR. The study's own analysis went as follows. Nucleated cell counts per sample were estimated from amplification of reference gene primers within the assay. To quantify the absolute abundance of each unique TCRbeta CDR3 rearrangement, sequence reads were collapsed and filtered. For each sample, productive Simpson clonality was calculated as the square root of Simpson's diversity index over productive rearrangements. TCRdb mirrors the immuneACCESS table, restricted to in-frame sequences. Some clones are absent from its copies; in checked studies, under half trace to an unresolved V gene, and the reason for the others is unknown. Clone size and V and J calls were adopted from that table, with D and trimming inferred from the DNA. In all, the sample holds more than 250,000 clones, and 86% of those were seen once. The ten largest clones add up to under 2% of the sample.

This chain is built from TRBV24-1 and TRBJ2-2; there is no confident call for the D gene. The sequence was obtained from a woman aged 45-59 years with acute or convalescent COVID-19. Specimen: peripheral blood. The CDR3 reads as follows: CATSDLLGGADTGELFF. The sequenced DNA: TGTGCCACCAGTGATTTACTGGGTGGCGCGGACACCGGGGAGCTGTTTTTT.